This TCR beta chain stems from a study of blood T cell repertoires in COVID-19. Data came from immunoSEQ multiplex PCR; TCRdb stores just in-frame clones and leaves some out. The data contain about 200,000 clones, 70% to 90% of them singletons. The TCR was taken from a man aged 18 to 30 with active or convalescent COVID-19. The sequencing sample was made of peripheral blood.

The CDR3 sequence: CASRQTDREGYTF. Here the CDR3 DNA reads TGTGCCAGCAGGCAGACTGATCGGGAGGGCTACACCTTC. This chain uses TRBV6-6 with TRBJ1-2; D is undetermined. In germline, CDR1 is MNHNY, CDR2 SVGAGI (reference sequence). With 6 bases removed from V and 8 bases from J, the gap between germline ends came to 16 bases. The CDR3 length is 13 residues.